Listed here are 29 T cell receptor beta chains from one sample, sequenced in a study of T cells after yellow fever vaccination. TCRdb re-analysed the 5' RACE reads in MiXCR, keeping a single row per CDR3 protein. The sample has some 500,000 distinct CDR3 sequences, 13% seen once. Sequencing was performed on PBMCs, taken on the day of the yellow fever booster vaccination. Receptors were obtained from a man in his thirties or forties who received the YFV17D yellow fever vaccine.

There are a few counts of this clonotype. The chain employs TRBV24-1 and TRBJ2-3; D is undetermined. The length of the CDR3 is 15 residues. V shed 0 bases and J shed 2 bases, with 8 bases lying between them. Germline CDR1 and CDR2: KGHDR and SFDVKD. The CDR3 protein is CATSDLQDPTDTQYF. The CDR3 nucleotides read TGTGCCACCAGTGATTTGCAGGATCCCACAGATACGCAGTATTTT.

This clonotype showed up just a few times. The J gene is TRBJ2-3, the V gene TRBV5-3; 10 bases map to TRBD2. TRBV5-3 is an open reading frame, and its role is uncertain. V trimming: 4 bases; J trimming: 0 bases; junction bases outside the gene matches: 11. The CDR3 runs 18 residues. This CDR3 reads CARSTSRTSGSSTDTQYF. CDR3 coding DNA: TGTGCCAGAAGCACCTCAAGGACTAGCGGTTCTAGCACAGATACGCAGTATTTT.

The V call is TRBV5-1, the J call TRBJ1-2, with a tentative D call TRBD1 (6 bases). Deletions cut 5 bases from V and 6 bases from J, with 14 bases between. The CDR3 is 13 residues long. Germline assignment: CDR1 SGHRS and CDR2 YFSETQ. The CDR3, as DNA: TGCGCCAGCAGTCAGGGGCCCTTCGATGGCTACACCTTC. It is translated as CASSQGPFDGYTF.

V is TRBV7-2 and J is TRBJ2-3; 9 bases agree with TRBD2. This CDR3 region has 17 residues. CDR1 and CDR2 (germline): SGHTA, FQGNSA. V lost 2 bases, J lost 2 bases, and 8 bases stayed unmatched. The CDR3: CASSLWLAGTVTDTQYF. The CDR3 DNA follows: TGTGCCAGCAGCTTATGGCTAGCGGGAACCGTCACAGATACGCAGTATTTT.

The V gene is TRBV29-1, the J gene TRBJ2-1, with 8 bases lining up with TRBD1. The germline V gene has CDR1 SQVTM and CDR2 ANQGSEA. V was pared by 0 bases and J by 7 bases, with 5 bases of the junction left unmatched. CDR3 length: 14 amino acids. The CDR3 DNA is TGCAGCGTTGAAGAACTCAGGGGGCTAAATGAGCAGTTCTTC. Amino acids: CSVEELRGLNEQFF.

The chain carries TRBV12-3 or TRBV12-4 and TRBJ2-2; D call uncertain. V dropped 3 bases and J dropped 1 base, with 15 bases sitting between them. The CDR3 spans 17 residues. The CDR3 DNA sequence: TGTGCCAGCAGTTTTTTATTTACAGAGAAGAACACCGGGGAGCTGTTTTTT. Translation gives CASSFLFTEKNTGELFF.

This chain links TRBV18 with TRBJ2-7; 8 bases agree with TRBD2. Germline CDR1 KGHSH, CDR2 LQKENI. This CDR3 region has 14 residues. V was pared by 6 bases and J by 4 bases, with 8 bases of the junction left unmatched. CDR3 nucleotide sequence: TGTGCCAGCTCTATCACGACTAGCGATTACGAGCAGTACTTC. Its translation: CASSITTSDYEQYF.

The chain is built from TRBV3-1 and TRBJ1-1, with D unclear. V was clipped by 4 bases and J by 8 bases, with 8 bases between them. From germline, CDR1 is LGHDT and CDR2 YNNKEL (reference sequence). The CDR3 has 11 amino acids. CDR3 sequence reads: CASSLKGEAFF. CDR3 DNA sequence: TGTGCCAGCAGCCTCAAGGGAGAAGCTTTCTTT.

The chain is built from TRBV4-3 and TRBJ2-7; TRBD2 matches at 11 bases. The CDR3 has 16 amino acids. The germline V gene encodes CDR1 LGHNA and CDR2 YSLEER. The J segment lost 1 base and the V segment lost 4 bases, leaving 6 bases of the junction unmatched. This CDR3 is CASSPTSGSGSYEQYF. The CDR3, as DNA: TGCGCCAGCAGCCCCACTAGCGGGAGTGGGTCCTACGAGCAGTACTTC.

The J gene is TRBJ2-7, the V gene TRBV29-1; D may correspond to TRBD1 or TRBD2 (6 bases each). This CDR3 has 15 amino acids. Trimming took off 6 bases at V and 4 bases at J, with 22 bases between the two ends. Germline loops: CDR1 SQVTM, CDR2 ANQGSEA. The CDR3 nucleotides are TGCAGCGTGTGGGGGGATCAACAGGGTTCGTACGAGCAGTACTTC. It is translated as CSVWGDQQGSYEQYF.

This clonotype showed up many times. The chain is built from TRBV27 and TRBJ2-7, with 7 bases that match TRBD1. Unmatched junction bases numbered 8, after V lost 6 bases and J lost 0 bases. Germline V gene sequence: CDR1 MNHEY, CDR2 SMNVEV (reference sequence). The CDR3 spans 15 residues. The CDR3 bases are TGTGCCAGCAGCCTCACAGGGGACATCTCCTACGAGCAGTACTTC. Translation gives CASSLTGDISYEQYF.

As concerns this clonotype: Germline is not matched at one junction end, which may reflect a read error. This sequence joins TRBV20-1 and TRBJ2-3, with TRBD2 matching over 8 bases. Per germline, CDR1 DFQATT and CDR2 SNEGSKA (reference sequence). CDR3 size: 16 residues. CDR3 sequence reads: CCARPVGLAGGGTQYF. In DNA, the CDR3 is TGCTGTGCTAGACCGGTTGGCCTAGCGGGTGGCGGAACGCAGTATTTT.

This clonotype was seen a handful of times. This chain connects TRBV7-2 to TRBJ1-4; a possible D gene is TRBD1 (5 bases). The V end was cut by 5 bases, the J end by 3 bases, with 16 bases between. This CDR3 region has 16 residues. Per germline, CDR1 SGHTA and CDR2 FQGNSA. The CDR3 DNA reads TGTGCCAGCAGCCCGGGCCCTCCGGGGGCTAATGAAAAACTGTTTTTT. The encoded protein is CASSPGPPGANEKLFF. Full variable domain (outside the CDR3, taken from reference TRBV7-2 and TRBJ1-4): GAGVSQSPSNKVTEKGKDVELRCDPISGHTALYWYRQSLGQGLEFLIYFQGNSAPDKSGLPSDRFSAERTGGSVSTLTIQRTQQEDSAVYLCASSPGPPGANEKLFFGSGTQLSVL.

This sequence joins TRBV9 and TRBJ2-7; D gene unclear. The germline gives CDR1 SGDLS, CDR2 YYNGEE. The CDR3 loop spans 15 amino acids. V was clipped by 4 bases and J by 0 bases, with 14 bases between them. The CDR3 DNA sequence: TGTGCCAGCAGCCCGAGTACGGGCCTCTCCTACGAGCAGTACTTC. Its translation is CASSPSTGLSYEQYF.

This clonotype was picked up a small number of times. The chain joins TRBV29-1 to TRBJ2-1; 10 bases fit TRBD2. V dropped 8 bases and J dropped 5; count of bases not matched to a gene: 6. In germline, CDR1 is SQVTM, CDR2 ANQGSEA. CDR3 length equals 13 residues. The CDR3 here is CSLGTSDNNEQFF. CDR3 bases: TGCAGCCTGGGGACTAGCGACAACAATGAGCAGTTCTTC.

The V gene is TRBV24-1, the J gene TRBJ2-1; possibly TRBD2 for D (5 bases). Germline CDR1 KGHDR, CDR2 SFDVKD. Trimming took off 12 bases at V and 8 bases at J, with 13 bases between the two ends. The CDR3 contains 11 residues. Here the CDR3 DNA reads TGTGCCTCGGAAGGCGGGTATGAGCAGTTCTTC. Its translation: CASEGGYEQFF.

This chain uses TRBV25-1 with TRBJ1-4, with 8 bases fitting TRBD1. V was pared by 5 bases and J by 7 bases, with 3 bases of the junction left unmatched. CDR1 MGHDK and CDR2 SYGVNS come from the germline V gene. This CDR3 is 13 amino acids long. The CDR3 spells CASSITGGEKLFF. CDR3 nucleotide sequence: TGTGCCAGCAGTATAACAGGGGGTGAAAAACTGTTTTTT.

The chain couples TRBV7-2 to TRBJ2-4; D ambiguous. This CDR3 comprises 12 residues. Deletions cut 1 base from V and 12 bases from J, with 10 bases between. Germline V gives CDR1 SGHTA, CDR2 FQGNSA. The CDR3 here is CASSLDLSNQYF. In nucleotides, the CDR3 is TGTGCCAGCAGCTTAGACCTCTCTAATCAGTACTTC.

This clonotype was seen only a few times. The genes are TRBV10-3 and TRBJ2-7; TRBD2 agrees at 8 bases. CDR1 and CDR2 (germline): ENHRY, SYGVKD. V lost 4 bases to trimming and J lost 2 bases; unmatched junction nucleotides: 4. The CDR3 runs to 14 residues. The CDR3 sequence is CAISGVSGTYEQYF. DNA for the CDR3: TGTGCCATCAGTGGGGTTAGCGGGACCTACGAGCAGTACTTC.

The chain couples TRBV18 to TRBJ2-7, with 8 positions matching TRBD1. The germline V gene has CDR1 KGHSH and CDR2 LQKENI. This CDR3 comprises 14 residues. The J segment lost 3 bases and the V segment lost 6 bases, leaving 7 bases of the junction unmatched. The CDR3 loop is CASSFPGQDYEQYF. CDR3 DNA: TGTGCCAGCTCTTTCCCGGGACAGGACTACGAGCAGTACTTC.

The sample holds a few counts of this clonotype. This chain connects TRBV9 to TRBJ2-1; D unresolved. The CDR3 extends over 12 amino acids. Germline V CDR1 and CDR2: SGDLS, YYNGEE. V dropped 0 bases and J dropped 10 bases, with 8 bases sitting between them. DNA for the CDR3: TGTGCCAGCAGCGTAGGGCCCACAGAGCAGTTCTTC. It encodes CASSVGPTEQFF.

This clonotype was detected only a few times. This chain joins TRBV5-4 and TRBJ2-5; TRBD2 aligns across 15 bases. The CDR3 extends over 16 amino acids. Germline-derived CDR1 and CDR2 are SGHNT and YYREEE (reference sequence). J gave up 2 bases and V 4 bases, and 3 bases lay outside the gene matches. The CDR3 protein is CASSHGLAGGQETQYF. For the CDR3, the DNA is TGTGCCAGCAGCCACGGACTAGCGGGAGGGCAAGAGACCCAGTACTTC. The full variable domain, completed using reference TRBV5-4 and TRBJ2-5, is ETGVTQSPTHLIKTRGQQVTLRCSSQSGHNTVSWYQQALGQGPQFIFQYYREEENGRGNFPPRFSGLQFPNYSSELNVNALELDDSALYLCASSHGLAGGQETQYFGPGTRLLVL.

V is TRBV5-6 and J is TRBJ1-1, with unresolved D. Germline V lookup: CDR1 SGHDT, CDR2 YYEEEE. Trimming shortened V by 4 bases and J by 4 bases, and 17 bases separated the two germline ends. The CDR3 runs 15 residues. The CDR3 DNA reads TGTGCCAGCAGCGCTTCCCGGACTCGAACCACTGAAGCTTTCTTT. It codes for CASSASRTRTTEAFF.

This clonotype was counted a few times. V and J are TRBV12-3 or TRBV12-4 and TRBJ1-5; TRBD1 might be the D (6 bases). The CDR3 is 15 residues long. Deletions cut 2 bases from V and 2 bases from J, with 10 bases between. CDR3 DNA sequence: TGTGCCAGCAGTTTAAGGGCAGGGGGCAATCAGCCCCAGCATTTT. Amino acid sequence: CASSLRAGGNQPQHF.

Only a few counts were recorded for this clonotype. The chain is built from TRBV14 and TRBJ2-3; no reliable D call. Germline CDR1 reads SGHDN; CDR2 reads FVKESK. The V and J ends lost 3 bases and 4 bases respectively, with 8 bases between them. The CDR3 runs to 13 residues. This CDR3 reads CASSQVMADTQYF. In nucleotides, the CDR3 is TGTGCCAGCAGCCAGGTTATGGCAGATACGCAGTATTTT.

The chain is built from TRBV4-3 and TRBJ1-2; possible D gene TRBD1, 5 bases. Trimming removed 3 bases from V and 0 bases from J, with 11 bases in between. Germline CDR1 LGHNA, CDR2 YSLEER. This CDR3 contains 15 residues. The CDR3, as DNA: TGCGCCAGCAGCCAGTTCAGGGTTACTAACTATGGCTACACCTTC. Protein sequence: CASSQFRVTNYGYTF.

V usage is TRBV28 and J usage is TRBJ2-7, with D perhaps TRBD1 or TRBD2 (5 bases each). The V gene's germline CDR1 is MDHEN and CDR2 SYDVKM. Trimming removed 7 bases from V and 3 bases from J, with 13 bases in between. This CDR3 is 13 amino acids long. In DNA, the CDR3 is TGTGCCAGCACCTGGGGGAATAACTACGAGCAGTACTTC. Its protein is CASTWGNNYEQYF.

V gene TRBV6-2 or TRBV6-3 combines with J gene TRBJ2-1; 9 nucleotides agree with TRBD2. The germline CDR1 and CDR2 sequences are MNHEY and SVGEGT. The CDR3 totals 14 residues. The V and J ends lost 6 bases and 6 bases, in that order; junction bases with no gene match: 6. The CDR3 sequence is CASSRIAGVNEQFF. The CDR3 coding sequence is TGTGCCAGCAGCCGAATAGCGGGGGTCAATGAGCAGTTCTTC.

The rearrangement uses TRBV5-1 and TRBJ2-2; TRBD2 aligns across 9 bases. This CDR3 contains 14 residues. The germline V gene has CDR1 SGHRS and CDR2 YFSETQ. Unmatched junction bases numbered 4, after V lost 6 bases and J lost 4 bases. This chain's CDR3 is CASMTSGGTGELFF. The CDR3 DNA reads as TGCGCCAGCATGACTAGCGGAGGCACCGGGGAGCTGTTTTTT.